This T cell receptor beta chain was sequenced in a study of technical replicates of blood from a handful of donors. V was trimmed by 4 bases and J by 2 bases, leaving 13 bases between them. Germline CDR1 and CDR2: SGHRS and YFSETQ. This CDR3 is 14 amino acids long. Some clones are missing from TCRdb's copy, which holds only in-frame ones; the method was immunoSEQ multiplex PCR. Of more than 9,500 clones listed, over 85% are singletons. The chain links TRBV5-1 to TRBJ2-7, with D maybe TRBD2 (7 bases). The material sequenced was PBMCs. The receptor's source is a human donor in good health. The CDR3 is CASSGRGGTYEQYF. CDR3 sequence (DNA): TGCGCCAGCAGCGGGCGCGGGGGCACCTACGAGCAGTACTTC.